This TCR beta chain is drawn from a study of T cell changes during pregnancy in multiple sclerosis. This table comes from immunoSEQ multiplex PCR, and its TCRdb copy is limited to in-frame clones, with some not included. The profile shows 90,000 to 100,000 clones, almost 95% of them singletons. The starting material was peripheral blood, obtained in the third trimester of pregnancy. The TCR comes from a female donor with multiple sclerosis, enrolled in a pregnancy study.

The CDR3 sequence: CASSPLRDLNTEAFF. The CDR3 coding sequence is TGTGCCAGCTCACCACTTCGCGATTTGAACACTGAAGCTTTCTTT. V usage is TRBV18 and J usage is TRBJ1-1; D call uncertain. The CDR3 is made up of 15 amino acids. The V end was cut by 1 base, the J end by 0 bases, with 9 bases between. In germline, CDR1 is KGHSH, CDR2 LQKENI.